Sequencing of this T cell receptor beta chain was carried out in a study of T cell responses to AZD1222 COVID-19 vaccine. Here immunoSEQ multiplex PCR was the method, and the copy in TCRdb shows in-frame clones only, minus some. The sample contains 110,000 or so clones, more than 75% of which appear only once. CDR3 length: 13 residues. The germline CDR1 and CDR2 sequences are LGHNA and YSLEER. V gave up 6 bases and J gave up 2 bases, with 9 bases separating them. This TCR came from an adult who received the AZD1222 COVID-19 vaccine. Sample: peripheral blood, taken 28 days after the second AZD1222 dose. The rearrangement links TRBV4-3 to TRBJ2-3; D not resolved. This CDR3 is CASRHKSTDTQYF. CDR3 nucleotides: TGCGCCAGCAGACACAAGTCCACAGATACGCAGTATTTT.